The present T cell receptor (beta chain) was sequenced within a study of radiotherapy plus CTLA-4 blockade in lung cancer. Only in-frame clones appear in the TCRdb table, and some are missing; sequencing was by immunoSEQ multiplex PCR. The profile shows approximately 80,000 clones, roughly 70% of them singletons. Ten or more counts support this clone. The CDR3 is 15 amino acids. Trimming removed 8 bases from V and 1 base from J; junction bases left unmatched: 10. The germline CDR1 and CDR2 sequences are MGHRA and YSYEKL. This clonotype was obtained from a human donor with non-small cell lung cancer whose response to radiotherapy plus ipilimumab could not be evaluated. The genes are TRBV4-1 and TRBJ2-7; 8 nucleotides agree with TRBD1. The sample consisted of peripheral blood, taken from a patient treated with radiotherapy plus ipilimumab. CDR3: CASAADRGESYEQYF. CDR3 nucleotides: TGCGCCAGCGCCGCAGACAGGGGCGAGTCCTACGAGCAGTACTTC.